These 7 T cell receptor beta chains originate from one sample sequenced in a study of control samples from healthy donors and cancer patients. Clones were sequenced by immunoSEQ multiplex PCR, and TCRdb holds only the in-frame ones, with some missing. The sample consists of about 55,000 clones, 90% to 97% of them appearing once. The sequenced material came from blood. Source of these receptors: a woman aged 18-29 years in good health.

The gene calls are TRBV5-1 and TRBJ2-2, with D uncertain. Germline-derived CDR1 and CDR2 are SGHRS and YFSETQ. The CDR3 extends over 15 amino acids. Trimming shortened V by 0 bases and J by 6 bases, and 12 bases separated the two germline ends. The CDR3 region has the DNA TGCGCCAGCAGCTTGGTAGGACCCCTCGCCGGGGAGCTGTTTTTT. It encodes CASSLVGPLAGELFF.

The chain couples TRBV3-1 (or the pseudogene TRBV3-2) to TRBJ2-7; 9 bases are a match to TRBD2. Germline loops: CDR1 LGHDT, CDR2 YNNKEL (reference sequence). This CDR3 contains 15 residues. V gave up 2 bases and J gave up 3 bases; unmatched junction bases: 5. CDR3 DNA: TGTGCCAGCAGCCAAAGGTCTAGCGGGGACTACGAGCAGTACTTC. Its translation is CASSQRSSGDYEQYF.

The CDR3 region is CATRDGTYEQYF. CDR3 nucleotide sequence: TGTGCCACCCGGGACGGGACCTACGAGCAGTACTTC. The rearrangement joins TRBV28 to TRBJ2-7; the D gene could be TRBD1 or TRBD2 (5 bases each). The V end lost 10 bases, the J end lost 2 bases, and 12 bases lay between the germline ends. Per the germline V gene, CDR1 is MDHEN and CDR2 is SYDVKM. There are 12 residues in the CDR3.

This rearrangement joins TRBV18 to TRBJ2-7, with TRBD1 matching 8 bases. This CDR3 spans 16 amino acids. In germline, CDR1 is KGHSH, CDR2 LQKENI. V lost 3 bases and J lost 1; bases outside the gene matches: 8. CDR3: CASSPSVQGASYEQYF. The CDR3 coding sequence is TGTGCCAGCTCACCCTCGGTCCAGGGGGCTTCCTACGAGCAGTACTTC.

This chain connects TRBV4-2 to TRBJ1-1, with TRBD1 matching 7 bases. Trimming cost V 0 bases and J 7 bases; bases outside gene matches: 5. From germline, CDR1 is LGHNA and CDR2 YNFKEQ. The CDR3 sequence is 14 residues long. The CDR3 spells CASSQEGTVYEAFF. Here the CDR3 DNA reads TGTGCCAGCAGCCAAGAAGGGACAGTGTATGAAGCTTTCTTT.

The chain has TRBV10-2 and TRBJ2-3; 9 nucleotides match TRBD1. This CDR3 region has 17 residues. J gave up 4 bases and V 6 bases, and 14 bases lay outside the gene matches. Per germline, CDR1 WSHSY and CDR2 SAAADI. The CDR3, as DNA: TGCGCCAGCAGGGAAGGGACAGGGATGGAGTGGGCAGATACGCAGTATTTT. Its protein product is CASREGTGMEWADTQYF.

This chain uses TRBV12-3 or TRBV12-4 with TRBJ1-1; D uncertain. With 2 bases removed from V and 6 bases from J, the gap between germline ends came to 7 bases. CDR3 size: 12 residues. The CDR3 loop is CASSLFGPEAFF. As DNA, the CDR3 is TGTGCCAGCAGTTTATTTGGGCCTGAAGCTTTCTTT.